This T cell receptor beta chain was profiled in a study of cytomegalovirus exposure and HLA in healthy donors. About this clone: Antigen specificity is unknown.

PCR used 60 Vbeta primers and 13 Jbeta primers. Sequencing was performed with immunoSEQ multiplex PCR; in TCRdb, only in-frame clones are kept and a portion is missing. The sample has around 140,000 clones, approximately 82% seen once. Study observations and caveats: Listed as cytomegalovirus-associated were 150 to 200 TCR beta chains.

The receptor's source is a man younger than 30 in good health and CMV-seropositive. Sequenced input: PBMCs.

CDR3 sequence: CASTLTGLGQETQYF. The CDR3 region has the DNA TGTGCCAGCACCCTAACGGGGTTGGGGCAAGAGACCCAGTACTTC. The chain joins TRBV6-6 to TRBJ2-5, with TRBD2 as a possible D gene (5 bases). This CDR3 contains 15 residues. Between the trimmed V and J ends, which lost 7 bases and 2 bases, there was a span of 17 bases. CDR1 and CDR2 (germline): MNHNY, SVGAGI (reference sequence).